This T cell receptor beta chain was recovered during a study of T cells after yellow fever vaccination. Whole-study findings and limits: Bulk-population clonotypes that are abundant could appear as contaminants in FACS-sorted repertoires.

A word on this clonotype: The target antigen is unknown.

CDR3 size: 15 residues. V lost 5 bases and J lost 9; bases outside the gene matches: 11. TCRdb re-called the 5' RACE reads with MiXCR, one entry per CDR3 protein. The data contain over 100,000 distinct CDR3 sequences, under 9% of them singletons. The starting material was CD8+ T cells sorted from PBMCs, obtained 45 days after the yellow fever booster vaccination. The chain carries TRBV12-3 or TRBV12-4 and TRBJ2-7; 12 bases line up with TRBD1. This sequence originates from a young man who received the YFV17D yellow fever vaccine. The CDR3 DNA reads as TGTGCCAGCAGTCCCCCCGGGGACAGGGGGCTGGGGCAGTACTTC. Residues: CASSPPGDRGLGQYF.